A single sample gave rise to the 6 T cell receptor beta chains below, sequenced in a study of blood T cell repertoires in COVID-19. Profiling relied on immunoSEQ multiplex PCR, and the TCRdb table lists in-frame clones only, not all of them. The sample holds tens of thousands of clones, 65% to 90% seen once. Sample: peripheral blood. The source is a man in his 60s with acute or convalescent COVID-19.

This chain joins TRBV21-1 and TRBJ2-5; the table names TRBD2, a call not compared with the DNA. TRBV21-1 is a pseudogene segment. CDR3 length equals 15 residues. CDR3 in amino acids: CASSTAGLVWETQYF. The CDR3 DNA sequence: TGTGCCAGCAGCACTGCGGGACTAGTTTGGGAGACCCAGTACTTC.

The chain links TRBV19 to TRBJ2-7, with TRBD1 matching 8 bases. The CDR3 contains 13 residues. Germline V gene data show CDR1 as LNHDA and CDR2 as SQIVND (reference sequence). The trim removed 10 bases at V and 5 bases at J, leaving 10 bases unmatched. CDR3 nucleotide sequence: TGTGCCACCCGGACAGGGACCGCAGACGAGCAGTACTTC. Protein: CATRTGTADEQYF.

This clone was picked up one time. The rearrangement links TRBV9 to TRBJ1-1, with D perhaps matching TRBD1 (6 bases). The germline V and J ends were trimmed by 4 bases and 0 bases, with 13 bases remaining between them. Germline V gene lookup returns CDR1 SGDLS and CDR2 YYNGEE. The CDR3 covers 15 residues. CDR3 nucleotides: TGTGCCAGCAGCACCGGGGGGCGCCTGAACACTGAAGCTTTCTTT. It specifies CASSTGGRLNTEAFF. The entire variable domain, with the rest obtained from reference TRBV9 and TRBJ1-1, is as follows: DSGVTQTPKHLITATGQRVTLRCSPRSGDLSVYWYQQSLDQGLQFLIQYYNGEERAKGNILERFSAQQFPDLHSELNLSSLELGDSALYFCASSTGGRLNTEAFFGQGTRLTVV.

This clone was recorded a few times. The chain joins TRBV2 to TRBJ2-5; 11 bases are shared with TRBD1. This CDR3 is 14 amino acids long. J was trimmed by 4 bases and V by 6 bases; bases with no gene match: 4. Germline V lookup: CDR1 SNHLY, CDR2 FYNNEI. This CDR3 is CASSVDRGRETQYF. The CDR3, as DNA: TGTGCCAGCAGCGTGGACAGGGGGCGAGAGACCCAGTACTTC.

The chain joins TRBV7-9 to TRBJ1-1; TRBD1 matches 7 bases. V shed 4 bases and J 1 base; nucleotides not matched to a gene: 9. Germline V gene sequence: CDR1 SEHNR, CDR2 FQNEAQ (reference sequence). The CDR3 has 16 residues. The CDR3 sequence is CASSWTDRSRNTEAFF. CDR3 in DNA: TGTGCCAGCAGCTGGACGGACAGGTCCAGGAACACTGAAGCTTTCTTT.

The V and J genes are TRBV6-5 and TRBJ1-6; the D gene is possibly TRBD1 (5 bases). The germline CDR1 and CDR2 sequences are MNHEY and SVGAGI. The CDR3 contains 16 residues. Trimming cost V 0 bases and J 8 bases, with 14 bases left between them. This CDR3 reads CASSYSPGEGYSPLHF. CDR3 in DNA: TGTGCCAGCAGTTACTCGCCGGGGGAGGGGTATTCACCCCTCCACTTT.